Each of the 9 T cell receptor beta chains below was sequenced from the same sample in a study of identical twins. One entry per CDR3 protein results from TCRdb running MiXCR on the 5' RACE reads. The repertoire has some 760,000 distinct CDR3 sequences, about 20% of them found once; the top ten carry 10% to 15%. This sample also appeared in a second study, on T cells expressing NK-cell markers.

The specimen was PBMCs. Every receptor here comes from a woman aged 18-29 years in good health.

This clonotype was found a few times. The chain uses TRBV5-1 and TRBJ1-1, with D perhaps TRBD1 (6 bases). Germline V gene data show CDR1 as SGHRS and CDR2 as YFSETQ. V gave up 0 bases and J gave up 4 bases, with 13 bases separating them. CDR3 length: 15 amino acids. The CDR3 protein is CASSLAQGSGTEAFF. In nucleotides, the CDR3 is TGCGCCAGCAGCTTGGCCCAGGGGTCAGGCACTGAAGCTTTCTTT.

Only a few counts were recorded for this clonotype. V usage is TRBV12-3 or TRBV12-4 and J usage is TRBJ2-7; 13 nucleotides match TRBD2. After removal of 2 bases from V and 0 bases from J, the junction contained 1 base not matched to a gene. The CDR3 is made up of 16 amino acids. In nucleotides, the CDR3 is TGTGCCAGCAGTTTATGGACTAGCGGGGGCTCCTACGAGCAGTACTTC. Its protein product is CASSLWTSGGSYEQYF.

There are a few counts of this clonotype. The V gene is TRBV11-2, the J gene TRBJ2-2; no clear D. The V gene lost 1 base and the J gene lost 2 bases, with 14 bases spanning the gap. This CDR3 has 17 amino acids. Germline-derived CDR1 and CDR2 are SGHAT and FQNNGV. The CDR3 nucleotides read TGTGCCAGCAGCTTAGGAATGGGCGGAACTAACACCGGGGAGCTGTTTTTT. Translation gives CASSLGMGGTNTGELFF.

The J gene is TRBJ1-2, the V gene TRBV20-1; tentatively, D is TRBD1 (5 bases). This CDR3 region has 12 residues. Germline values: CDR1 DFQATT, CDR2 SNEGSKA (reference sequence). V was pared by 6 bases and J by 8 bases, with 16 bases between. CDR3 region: CSAISQERGYTF. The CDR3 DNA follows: TGCAGTGCCATATCACAGGAGAGGGGCTACACCTTC.

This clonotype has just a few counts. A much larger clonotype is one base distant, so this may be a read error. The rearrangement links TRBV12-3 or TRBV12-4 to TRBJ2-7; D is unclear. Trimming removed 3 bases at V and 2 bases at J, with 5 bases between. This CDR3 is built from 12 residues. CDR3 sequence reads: CASSFLTYEQYF. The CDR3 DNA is TGTGCCAGCAGTTTCCTTACCTACGAGCAGTACTTC.

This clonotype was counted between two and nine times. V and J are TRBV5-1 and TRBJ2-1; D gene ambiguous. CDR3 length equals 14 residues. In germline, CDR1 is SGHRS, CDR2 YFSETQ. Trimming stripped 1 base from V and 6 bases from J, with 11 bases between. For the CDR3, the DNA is TGCGCCAGCAGCTTGTTGGGGAACGGCAATGAGCAGTTCTTC. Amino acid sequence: CASSLLGNGNEQFF.

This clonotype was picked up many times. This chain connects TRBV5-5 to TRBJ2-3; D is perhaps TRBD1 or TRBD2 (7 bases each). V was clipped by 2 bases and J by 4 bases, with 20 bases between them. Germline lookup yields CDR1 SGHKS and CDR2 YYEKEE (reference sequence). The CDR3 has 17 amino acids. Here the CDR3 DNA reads TGTGCCAGCAGCTTAGGGAGGGGGCTAGCGACTTCAGATACGCAGTATTTT. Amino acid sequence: CASSLGRGLATSDTQYF.

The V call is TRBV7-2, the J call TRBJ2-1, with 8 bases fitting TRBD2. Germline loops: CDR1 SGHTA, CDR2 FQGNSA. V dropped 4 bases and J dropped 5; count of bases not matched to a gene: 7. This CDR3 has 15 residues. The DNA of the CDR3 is TGTGCCAGCAGCTCCCAAGCGGGAGCGAACAATGAGCAGTTCTTC. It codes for CASSSQAGANNEQFF.

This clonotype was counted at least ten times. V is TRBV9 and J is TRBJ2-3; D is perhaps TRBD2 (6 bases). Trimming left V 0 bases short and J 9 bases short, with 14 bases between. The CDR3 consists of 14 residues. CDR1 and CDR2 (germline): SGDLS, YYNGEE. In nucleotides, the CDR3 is TGTGCCAGCAGCGTAGCGGGGCCTAGCGTGACGCAGTATTTT. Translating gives CASSVAGPSVTQYF. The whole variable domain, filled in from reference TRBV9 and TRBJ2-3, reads DSGVTQTPKHLITATGQRVTLRCSPRSGDLSVYWYQQSLDQGLQFLIQYYNGEERAKGNILERFSAQQFPDLHSELNLSSLELGDSALYFCASSVAGPSVTQYFGPGTRLTVL.